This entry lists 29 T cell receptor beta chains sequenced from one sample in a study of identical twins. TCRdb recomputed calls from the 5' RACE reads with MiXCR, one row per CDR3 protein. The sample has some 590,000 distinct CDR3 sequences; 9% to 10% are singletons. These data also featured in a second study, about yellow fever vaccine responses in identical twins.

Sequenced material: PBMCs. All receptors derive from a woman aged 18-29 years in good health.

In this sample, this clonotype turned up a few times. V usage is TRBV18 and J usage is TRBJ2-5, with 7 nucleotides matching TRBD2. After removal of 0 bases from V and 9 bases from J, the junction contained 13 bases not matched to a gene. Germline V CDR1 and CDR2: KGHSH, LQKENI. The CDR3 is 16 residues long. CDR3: CASSPPASGVAGAQYF. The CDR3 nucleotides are TGTGCCAGCTCACCACCGGCCAGCGGGGTTGCCGGGGCCCAGTACTTC.

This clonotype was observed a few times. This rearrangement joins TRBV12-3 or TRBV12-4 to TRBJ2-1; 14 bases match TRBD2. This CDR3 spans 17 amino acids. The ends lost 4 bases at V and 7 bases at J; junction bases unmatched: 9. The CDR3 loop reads CASSSLGLAGGSNEQFF. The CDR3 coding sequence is TGTGCCAGCAGTTCCCTAGGACTAGCGGGGGGCTCAAATGAGCAGTTCTTC.

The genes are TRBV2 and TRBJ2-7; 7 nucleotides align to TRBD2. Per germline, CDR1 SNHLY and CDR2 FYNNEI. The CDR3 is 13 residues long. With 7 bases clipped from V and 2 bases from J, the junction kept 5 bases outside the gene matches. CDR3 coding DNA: TGTGCCAGCACTGGACTAGTAGCCTACGAGCAGTACTTC. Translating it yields CASTGLVAYEQYF.

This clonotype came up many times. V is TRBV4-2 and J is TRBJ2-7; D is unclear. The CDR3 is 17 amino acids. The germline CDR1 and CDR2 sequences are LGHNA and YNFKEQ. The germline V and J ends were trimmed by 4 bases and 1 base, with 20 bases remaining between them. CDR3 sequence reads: CASSPDPDVEYSYEQYF. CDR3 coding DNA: TGTGCCAGCAGCCCTGATCCGGACGTGGAATATTCCTACGAGCAGTACTTC.

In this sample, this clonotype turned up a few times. The CDR3 bases are TGCAGCGTTGGGGGGGCCGTGAACACTGAAGCTTTCTTT. Amino acid sequence: CSVGGAVNTEAFF. The V and J genes are TRBV29-1 and TRBJ1-1, with a possible D match to TRBD1 (6 bases). Trimming cost V 4 bases and J 0 bases, with 9 bases left between them. Germline CDR1 reads SQVTM; CDR2 reads ANQGSEA. This CDR3 spans 13 amino acids.

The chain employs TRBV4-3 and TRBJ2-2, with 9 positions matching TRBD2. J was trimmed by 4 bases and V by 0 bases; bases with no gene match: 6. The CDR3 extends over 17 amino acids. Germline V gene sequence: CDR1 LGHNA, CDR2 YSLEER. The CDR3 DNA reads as TGCGCCAGCAGCCAAGATCGCCTAGCGGGGACCACCGGGGAGCTGTTTTTT. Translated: CASSQDRLAGTTGELFF.

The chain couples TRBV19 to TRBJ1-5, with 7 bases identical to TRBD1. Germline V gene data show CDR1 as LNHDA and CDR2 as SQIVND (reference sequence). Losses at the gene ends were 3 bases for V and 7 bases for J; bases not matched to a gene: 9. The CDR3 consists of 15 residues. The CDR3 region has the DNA TGTGCCAGTAGTATTTCAGGGGGTCCCACGCAGCCCCAGCATTTT. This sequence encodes CASSISGGPTQPQHF.

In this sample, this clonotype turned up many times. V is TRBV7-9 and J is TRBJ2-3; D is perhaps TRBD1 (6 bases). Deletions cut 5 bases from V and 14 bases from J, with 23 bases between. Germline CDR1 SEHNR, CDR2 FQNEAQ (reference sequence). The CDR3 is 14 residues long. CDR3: CASSLTGLPFSGYF. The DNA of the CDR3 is TGTGCCAGCAGCCTGACAGGACTCCCCTTTTCGGGGTATTTT.

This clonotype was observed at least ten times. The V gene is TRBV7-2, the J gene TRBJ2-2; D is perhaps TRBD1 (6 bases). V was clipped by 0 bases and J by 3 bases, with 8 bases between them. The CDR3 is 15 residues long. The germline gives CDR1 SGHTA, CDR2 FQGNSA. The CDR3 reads CASSLAGHYTGELFF. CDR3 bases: TGTGCCAGCAGCTTAGCGGGACATTACACCGGGGAGCTGTTTTTT.

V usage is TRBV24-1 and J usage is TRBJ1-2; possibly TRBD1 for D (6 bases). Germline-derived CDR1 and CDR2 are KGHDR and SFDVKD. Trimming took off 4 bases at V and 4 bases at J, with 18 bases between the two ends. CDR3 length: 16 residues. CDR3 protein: CATSEPDSEGPYGYTF. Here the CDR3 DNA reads TGTGCCACCAGTGAGCCGGACAGCGAGGGTCCCTATGGCTACACCTTC.

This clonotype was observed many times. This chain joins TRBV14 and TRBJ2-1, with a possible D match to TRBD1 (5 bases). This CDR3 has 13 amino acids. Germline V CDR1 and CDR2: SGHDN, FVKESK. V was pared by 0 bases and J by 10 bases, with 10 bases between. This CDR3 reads CASSQDRGREQFF. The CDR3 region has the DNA TGTGCCAGCAGCCAAGATAGGGGCAGGGAGCAGTTCTTC.

DNA for the CDR3: TGTGCCAGCAGTGAATATACCAGGGACAGGGGTACCTACGAGCAGTACTTC. Amino acid sequence: CASSEYTRDRGTYEQYF. This chain uses TRBV25-1 with TRBJ2-7; 10 bases line up with TRBD1. V trimming: 0 bases; J trimming: 2 bases; junction bases outside the gene matches: 7. This CDR3 is 17 amino acids long. Looked up from germline, CDR1 is MGHDK and CDR2 is SYGVNS.

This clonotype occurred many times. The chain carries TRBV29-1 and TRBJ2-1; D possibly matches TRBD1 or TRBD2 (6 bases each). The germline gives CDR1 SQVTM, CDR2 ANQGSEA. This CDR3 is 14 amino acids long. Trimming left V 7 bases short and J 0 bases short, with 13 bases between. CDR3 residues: CSARGTISYNEQFF. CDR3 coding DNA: TGCAGCGCTCGGGGGACAATCTCCTACAATGAGCAGTTCTTC.

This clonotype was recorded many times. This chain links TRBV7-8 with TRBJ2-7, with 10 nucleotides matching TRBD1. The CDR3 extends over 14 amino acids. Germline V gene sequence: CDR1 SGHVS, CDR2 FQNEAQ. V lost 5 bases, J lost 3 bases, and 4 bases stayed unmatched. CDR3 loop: CASSPTGGGYEQYF. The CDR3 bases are TGTGCCAGCAGCCCGACAGGGGGCGGCTACGAGCAGTACTTC.

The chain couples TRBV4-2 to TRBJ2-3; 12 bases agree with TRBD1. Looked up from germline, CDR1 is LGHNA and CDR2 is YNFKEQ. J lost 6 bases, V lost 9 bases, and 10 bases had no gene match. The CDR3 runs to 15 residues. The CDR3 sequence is CASLAGTGGLDTQYF. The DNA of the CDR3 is TGTGCCAGTCTTGCCGGGACAGGGGGCTTGGATACGCAGTATTTT.

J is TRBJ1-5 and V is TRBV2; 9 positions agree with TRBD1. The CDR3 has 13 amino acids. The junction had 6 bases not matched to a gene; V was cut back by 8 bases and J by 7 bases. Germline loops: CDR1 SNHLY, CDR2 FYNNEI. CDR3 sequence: CASVSDRGQPQHF. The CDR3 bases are TGTGCCAGCGTATCTGACAGGGGGCAGCCCCAGCATTTT.

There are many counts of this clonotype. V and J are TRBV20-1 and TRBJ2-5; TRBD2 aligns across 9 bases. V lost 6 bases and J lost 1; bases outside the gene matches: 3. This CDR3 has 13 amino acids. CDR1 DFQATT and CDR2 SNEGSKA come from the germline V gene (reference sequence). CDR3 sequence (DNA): TGCAGTGCCCGGGGACTAGCCCAAGAGACCCAGTACTTC. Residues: CSARGLAQETQYF.

CDR3 sequence (DNA): TGTGCCAGCAGCCAAGCTACTAGCGGGGACGGAACAGATACGCAGTATTTT. This codes for CASSQATSGDGTDTQYF. The chain is built from TRBV3-1 and TRBJ2-3; 10 bases fit TRBD2. V lost 1 base, J lost 3 bases, and 7 bases stayed unmatched. The CDR3 totals 17 residues. CDR1 is LGHDT and CDR2 is YNNKEL in the germline V gene (reference sequence).

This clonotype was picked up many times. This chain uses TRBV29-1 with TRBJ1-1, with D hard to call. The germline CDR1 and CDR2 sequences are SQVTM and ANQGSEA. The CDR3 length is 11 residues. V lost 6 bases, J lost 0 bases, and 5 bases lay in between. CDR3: CSVHMNTEAFF. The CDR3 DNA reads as TGCAGCGTCCACATGAACACTGAAGCTTTCTTT.

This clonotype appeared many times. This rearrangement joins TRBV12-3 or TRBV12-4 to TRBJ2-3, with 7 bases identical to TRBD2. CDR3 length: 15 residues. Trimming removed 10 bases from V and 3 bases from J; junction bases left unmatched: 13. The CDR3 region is CATRGGGMTTDTQYF. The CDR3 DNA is TGTGCCACCCGTGGGGGGGGGATGACGACAGATACGCAGTATTTT.

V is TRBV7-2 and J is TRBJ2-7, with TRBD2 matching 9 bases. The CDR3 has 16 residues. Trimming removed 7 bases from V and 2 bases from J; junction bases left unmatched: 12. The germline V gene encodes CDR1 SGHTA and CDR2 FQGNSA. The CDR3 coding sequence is TGTGCCAGCACCGAGCGGCTAGCGGGAAAAGCCTACGAGCAGTACTTC. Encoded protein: CASTERLAGKAYEQYF.

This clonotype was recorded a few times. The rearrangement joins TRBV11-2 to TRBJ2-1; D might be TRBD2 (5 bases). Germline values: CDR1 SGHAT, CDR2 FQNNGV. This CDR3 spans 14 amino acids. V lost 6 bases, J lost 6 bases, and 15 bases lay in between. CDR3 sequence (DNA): TGTGCCAGCAGTTCCTACCGGGATTCCAATGAGCAGTTCTTC. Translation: CASSSYRDSNEQFF.

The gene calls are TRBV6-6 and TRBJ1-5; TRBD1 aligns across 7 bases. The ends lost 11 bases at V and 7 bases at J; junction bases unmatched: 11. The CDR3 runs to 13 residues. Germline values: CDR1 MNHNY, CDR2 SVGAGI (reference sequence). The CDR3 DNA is TGTGCCGGGACAGAAAATTTTGACCAGCCCCAGCATTTT. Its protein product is CAGTENFDQPQHF.

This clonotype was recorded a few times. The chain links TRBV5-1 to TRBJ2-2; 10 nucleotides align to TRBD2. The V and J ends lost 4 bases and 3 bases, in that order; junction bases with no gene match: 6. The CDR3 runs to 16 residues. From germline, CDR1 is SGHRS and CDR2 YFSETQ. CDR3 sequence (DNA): TGCGCCAGCAGCATCCTAGCGGGGGCGGACACCGGGGAGCTGTTTTTT. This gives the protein CASSILAGADTGELFF.

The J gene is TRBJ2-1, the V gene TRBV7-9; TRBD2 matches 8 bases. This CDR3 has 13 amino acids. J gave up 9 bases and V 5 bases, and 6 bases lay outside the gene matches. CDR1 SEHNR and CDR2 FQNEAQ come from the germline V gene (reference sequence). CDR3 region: CASSRSGVPEQFF. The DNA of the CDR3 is TGTGCCAGCAGCCGTAGCGGGGTCCCTGAGCAGTTCTTC. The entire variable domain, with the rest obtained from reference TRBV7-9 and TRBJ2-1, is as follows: DTGVSQNPRHKITKRGQNVTFRCDPISEHNRLYWYRQTLGQGPEFLTYFQNEAQLEKSRLLSDRFSAERPKGSFSTLEIQRTEQGDSAMYLCASSRSGVPEQFFGPGTRLTVL.

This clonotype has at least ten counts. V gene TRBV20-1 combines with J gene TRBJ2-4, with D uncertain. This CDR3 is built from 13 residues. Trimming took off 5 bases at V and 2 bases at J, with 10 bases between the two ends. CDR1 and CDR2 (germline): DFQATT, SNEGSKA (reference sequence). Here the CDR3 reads CSAPDLTKNIQYF. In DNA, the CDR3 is TGCAGTGCTCCCGACTTGACCAAAAACATTCAGTACTTC.

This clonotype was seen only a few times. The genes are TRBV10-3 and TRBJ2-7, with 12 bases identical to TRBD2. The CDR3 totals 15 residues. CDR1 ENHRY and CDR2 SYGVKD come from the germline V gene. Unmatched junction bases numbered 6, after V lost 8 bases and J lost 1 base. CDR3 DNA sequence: TGTGCCATCCGATCGACTAGCGGGAGTTCCTACGAGCAGTACTTC. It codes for CAIRSTSGSSYEQYF.

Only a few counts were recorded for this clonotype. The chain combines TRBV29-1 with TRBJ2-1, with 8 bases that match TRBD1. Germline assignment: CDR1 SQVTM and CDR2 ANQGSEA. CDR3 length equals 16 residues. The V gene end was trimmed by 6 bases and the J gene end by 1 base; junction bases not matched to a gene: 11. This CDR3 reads CSVGGRGQGSYNEQFF. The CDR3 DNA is TGCAGCGTCGGAGGAAGAGGACAGGGATCCTACAATGAGCAGTTCTTC.

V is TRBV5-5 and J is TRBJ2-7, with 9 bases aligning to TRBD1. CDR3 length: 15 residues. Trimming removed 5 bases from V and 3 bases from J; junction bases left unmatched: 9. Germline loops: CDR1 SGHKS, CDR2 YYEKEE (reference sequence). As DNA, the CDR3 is TGTGCCAGCAGGCCTCCGGGACAGGGTGGCTACGAGCAGTACTTC. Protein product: CASRPPGQGGYEQYF.